The 10 T cell receptor beta chains listed next were all sequenced from one sample in a study of breast tumors, draining lymph nodes, adjacent tissues. Each CDR3 protein is one row after TCRdb ran MiXCR on the multiplex PCR reads. The data show 150,000 to 250,000 distinct CDR3 sequences, approximately 31% seen once. Breast cancer patients provided tissue from their axillary draining lymph nodes. The specimen sequenced was axillary lymph node tissue. These receptors were collected from a female donor with breast cancer. Some clones in this sample may be carry-over from other donors' samples.

This clonotype was counted ten times or more. The chain uses TRBV6-5 and TRBJ1-6, with TRBD1 matching 7 bases. V was clipped by 2 bases and J by 0 bases; unmatched bases: 7. The CDR3 has 18 amino acids. Looked up from germline, CDR1 is MNHEY and CDR2 is SVGAGI. The CDR3 spells CASSYRTGASSYNSPLHF. CDR3 DNA: TGTGCCAGCAGTTACCGAACAGGGGCGAGCTCCTATAATTCACCCCTCCACTTT.

This clonotype was seen many times. V is TRBV6-1 and J is TRBJ2-3; D is undetermined. Germline loops: CDR1 MNHNS, CDR2 SASEGT. The germline V and J ends were trimmed by 5 bases and 6 bases, with 12 bases remaining between them. The CDR3 sequence is 13 residues long. This CDR3 is CASSPRVGDTQYF. The CDR3, as DNA: TGTGCCAGCAGTCCACGAGTGGGGGATACGCAGTATTTT.

To note about this clonotype: Being one base from a much bigger clone, this may be a read error. V is TRBV7-2 and J is TRBJ2-5; TRBD1 matches at 7 bases. The V gene's germline CDR1 is SGHTA and CDR2 FQGNSA. The CDR3 sequence is 15 residues long. CDR3 in amino acids: CASSLSDRDQETQHF. CDR3 DNA: TGTGCCAGCAGCTTATCCGACAGGGACCAAGAGACCCAGCACTTC.

The gene calls are TRBV13 and TRBJ2-3, with 12 bases fitting TRBD2. The CDR3 has 17 amino acids. The J segment lost 2 bases and the V segment lost 2 bases, leaving 5 bases of the junction unmatched. Germline CDR1 is PRHDT and CDR2 is FYEKMQ (reference sequence). CDR3 nucleotides: TGTGCCAGCAGCTTACGTCTAGCGGGGGGGCTCACAGATACGCAGTATTTT. Amino acids: CASSLRLAGGLTDTQYF.

V usage is TRBV30 and J usage is TRBJ2-2; 9 bases map to TRBD2. V lost 5 bases to trimming and J lost 5 bases; unmatched junction nucleotides: 9. CDR3 length: 15 amino acids. The V gene's germline CDR1 is GTSNPN and CDR2 SVGIG (reference sequence). In DNA form, the CDR3 reads TGTGCCTGGGGGATAGCGGGAGAAGGGACCGGGGAGCTGTTTTTT. Encoded protein: CAWGIAGEGTGELFF.

A note on this clonotype: This sequence may be a read error, since a much larger clone differs from it by one base. The rearrangement links TRBV6-6 to TRBJ2-1; D is ambiguous. The CDR3 runs to 13 residues. The V gene's germline CDR1 is MNHNY and CDR2 SVGAGI (reference sequence). The CDR3, as DNA: TGTGCCGGCAGTCGGGCTCGCTACAATGAGCAGTTCTTC. This sequence encodes CAGSRARYNEQFF.

CDR3 sequence (DNA): TGTGCCAGCAGCCTTCAAGGACAGAACTACGAGCAGTACTTC. It yields the protein CASSLQGQNYEQYF. The rearrangement links TRBV6-2 or TRBV6-3 to TRBJ2-7; maybe TRBD1 (6 bases). The length of the CDR3 is 14 residues. Looked up from germline, CDR1 is MNHEY and CDR2 is SVGEGT. Between the trimmed V and J ends, which lost 6 bases and 3 bases, there was a span of 15 bases.

This clonotype was detected ten times or more. V and J are TRBV18 and TRBJ2-1; no clear D. The germline gives CDR1 KGHSH, CDR2 LQKENI. The CDR3 totals 12 residues. V dropped 4 bases and J dropped 10 bases, with 11 bases sitting between them. The CDR3 DNA reads as TGTGCCAGCTCACAGGAAGTTGGAGAGCAGTTCTTC. This encodes CASSQEVGEQFF.

This sequence joins TRBV2 and TRBJ1-2; the D is unclear. The length of the CDR3 is 14 residues. The germline CDR1 and CDR2 sequences are SNHLY and FYNNEI. V gave up 6 bases and J gave up 4 bases, with 15 bases separating them. The CDR3 here is CASSVRTSLYGYTF. The CDR3 nucleotides read TGTGCCAGCAGCGTACGGACCAGCCTCTATGGCTACACCTTC.

This chain connects TRBV7-2 to TRBJ2-5; TRBD2 matches at 8 bases. The CDR3 is 15 amino acids. V gave up 6 bases and J gave up 3 bases; unmatched junction bases: 9. Germline CDR1 is SGHTA and CDR2 is FQGNSA. For the CDR3, the DNA is TGTGCCAGCAGTCGCATTAGCGGGGCTAAAGAGACCCAGTACTTC. Amino acids: CASSRISGAKETQYF.